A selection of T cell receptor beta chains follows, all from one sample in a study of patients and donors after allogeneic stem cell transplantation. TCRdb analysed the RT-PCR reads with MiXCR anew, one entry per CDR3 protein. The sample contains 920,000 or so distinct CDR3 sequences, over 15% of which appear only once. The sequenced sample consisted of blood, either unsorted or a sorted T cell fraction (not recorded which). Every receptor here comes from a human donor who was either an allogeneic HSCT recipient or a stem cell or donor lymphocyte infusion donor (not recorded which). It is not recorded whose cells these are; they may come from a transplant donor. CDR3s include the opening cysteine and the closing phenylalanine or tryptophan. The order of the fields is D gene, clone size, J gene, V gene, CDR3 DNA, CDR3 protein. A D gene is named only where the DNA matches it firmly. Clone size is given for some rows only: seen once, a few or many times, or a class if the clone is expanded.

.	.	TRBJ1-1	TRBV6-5	TGTGCCAGCAGTTACTCGAGGGTATCTGAAGCTTTCTTT	CASSYSRVSEAFF
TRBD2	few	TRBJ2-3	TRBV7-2	TGTGCCAGCAGCTACAGCGGGGTAGGATCAGATACGCAGTATTTT	CASSYSGVGSDTQYF
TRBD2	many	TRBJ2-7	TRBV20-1	TGCAGTGCTAGAGGGACTAGCGGCTACGAGCAGTACTTC	CSARGTSGYEQYF
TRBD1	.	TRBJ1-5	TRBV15	TGTGCCACCAGCAGAGCAGGGCAGGGGGGCCAGCCCCAGCATTTT	CATSRAGQGGQPQHF
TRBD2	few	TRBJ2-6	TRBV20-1	TGCAGTGCCTTTCCCACTAGCGGGACATCTGGGGCCAACGTCCTGACTTTC	CSAFPTSGTSGANVLTF
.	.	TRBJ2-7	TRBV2	TGTGCCAGCAGTGTCCGGGGGACCTACGAGCAGTACTTC	CASSVRGTYEQYF
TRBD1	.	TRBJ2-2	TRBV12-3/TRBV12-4	TGTGCCAGCAGTGGGACAGGGGGCATATGGAGCGGGGAGCTGTTTTTT	CASSGTGGIWSGELFF
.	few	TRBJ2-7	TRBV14	TGTGCCAGCAGCCAAGTGGCGTGGGGGCAGTACTTC	CASSQVAWGQYF
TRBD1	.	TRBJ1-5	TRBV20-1	TGCAGTGCTGACGGGGGACAGGGGTTTAGCAATCAGCCCCAGCATTTT	CSADGGQGFSNQPQHF
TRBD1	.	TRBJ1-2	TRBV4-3	TGCGCCAGCAGCCAAGTGGGGGCCTCCAGGGGGAACTATGGCTACACCTTC	CASSQVGASRGNYGYTF
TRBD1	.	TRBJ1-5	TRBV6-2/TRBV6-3	TGTGCCAGCAGTCGATACAGGGGGTCAGCGGCCCAGCATTTT	CASSRYRGSAAQHF
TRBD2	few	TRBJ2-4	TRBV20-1	TGCAGTGCTAGATTGGCTAGCGGGTACCGAAACATTCAGTACTTC	CSARLASGYRNIQYF
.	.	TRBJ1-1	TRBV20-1	TGCAGTGCTAGAGATCCTTCAGGGCGGAAGAACACTGAAGCTTTCTTT	CSARDPSGRKNTEAFF
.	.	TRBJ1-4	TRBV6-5	TGTGCCAGCAGTTCTAGGTCCGGGGGCGAGAGTGAAAAACTGTTTTTT	CASSSRSGGESEKLFF
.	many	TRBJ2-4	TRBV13	TGTGCCAGCAGCTTATGGGGGGTCGAAAACATTCAGTACTTC	CASSLWGVENIQYF
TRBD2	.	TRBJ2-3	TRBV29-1	TGCAGCGTTGAAGGAGTTAGCGGGGGGGGAGACACAGATACGCAGTATTTT	CSVEGVSGGGDTDTQYF
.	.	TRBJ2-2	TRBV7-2	TGTGCCCCGGGGCGGCGGAACACCGGGGAGCTGTTTTTT	CAPGRRNTGELFF
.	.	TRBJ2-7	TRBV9	TGTGCCAGCAGCGTTAAGTCGGGGAATGGCAACGAGCAGTACTTC	CASSVKSGNGNEQYF
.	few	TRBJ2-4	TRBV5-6	TGTGCCAGCAGCTTCCCTTCGTCTGGGGGCGCAAACATTCAGTACTTC	CASSFPSSGGANIQYF
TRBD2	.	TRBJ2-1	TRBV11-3	TGTGCCAGCAGCCCGAGGCGGGAGGGCCTCAATGAGCAGTTCTTC	CASSPRREGLNEQFF
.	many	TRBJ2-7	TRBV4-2	TGTGCCAGCAGCCCTAGCGGACAGAACGAGCAGTACTTC	CASSPSGQNEQYF
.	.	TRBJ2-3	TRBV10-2	TGCGCCAGCAGTGCCTATCCCTCCCTTAGCACAGATACGCAGTATTTT	CASSAYPSLSTDTQYF
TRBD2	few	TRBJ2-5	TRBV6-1	TGTGCCAGCAGTCGGGGGACTAGGATCGCGGAGACCCAGTACTTC	CASSRGTRIAETQYF
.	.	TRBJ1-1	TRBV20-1	TGCAGTGCTAGAGGTAGGGCAAACACTGAAGCTTTCTTT	CSARGRANTEAFF
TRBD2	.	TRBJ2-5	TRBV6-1	TGTGCCAGCAGACCCCTCTCGGGACTAGCGGAACCGTACCAAGAGACCCAGTACTTC	CASRPLSGLAEPYQETQYF
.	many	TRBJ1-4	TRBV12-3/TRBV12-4	TGTGCCAGCAGTCCAGGGACGTTTGGGGAAAAACTGTTTTTT	CASSPGTFGEKLFF
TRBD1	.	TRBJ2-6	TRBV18	TGTGCCAGCTCACCTCTACAGGGGAAGCTTTCTGGGGCCAACGTCCTGACTTTC	CASSPLQGKLSGANVLTF
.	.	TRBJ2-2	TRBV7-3	TGTGCCAGCAGCTTAACAAGTACCGGCACCGGGGAGCTGTTTTTT	CASSLTSTGTGELFF
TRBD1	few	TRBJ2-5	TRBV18	TGTGCCAGCTCACCGGCAGGGGGCTTAGAGACCCAGTACTTC	CASSPAGGLETQYF
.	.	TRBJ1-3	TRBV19	TGTGCCACCGGCGGAACTAGCTCTGGAAACACCATATATTTT	CATGGTSSGNTIYF
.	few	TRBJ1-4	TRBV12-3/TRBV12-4	TGTGCCAGCAGTGCTCGCGGTGCGAATGAAAAACTGTTTTTT	CASSARGANEKLFF
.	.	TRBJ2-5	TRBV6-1	TGTGCCAGCACCAACCGGGACGGGGGAAGGACCCAGTACTTC	CASTNRDGGRTQYF
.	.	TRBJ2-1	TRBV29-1	TGCAGCGTGCCCACTAGGGGCGGTGAGCAGTTCTTC	CSVPTRGGEQFF
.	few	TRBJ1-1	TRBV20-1	TGCAGTGCTCCACTTTACACAGGGTTCACTGAAGCTTTCTTT	CSAPLYTGFTEAFF
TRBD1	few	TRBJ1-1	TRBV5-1	TGCGCCAGCAACAAACGGACAGGGGAAATGAACACTGAAGCTTTCTTT	CASNKRTGEMNTEAFF
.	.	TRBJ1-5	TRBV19	TGTGCCAGTAGTATAGGAACGGGGTTGAGTCAGCCCCAGCATTTT	CASSIGTGLSQPQHF
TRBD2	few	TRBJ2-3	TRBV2	TGTGCCAGCATTTCTAGCGGGAGAGATACGCAGTATTTT	CASISSGRDTQYF
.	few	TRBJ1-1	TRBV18	TGTGCCAGCTCACCACCGGCAGCCATGAACACTGAAGCTTTCTTT	CASSPPAAMNTEAFF
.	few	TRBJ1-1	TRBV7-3	TGTGCCAGCAGCTCGGGGGCAGGGAACACTGAAGCTTTCTTT	CASSSGAGNTEAFF
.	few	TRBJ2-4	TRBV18	TGTGCCAGCTCATCGTCCGGGGAGCGGGACATTCAGTACTTC	CASSSSGERDIQYF
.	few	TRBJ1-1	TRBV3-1	TGTGCCAGCAGCCGGAGGTCGGGTTATGAAGCTTTCTTT	CASSRRSGYEAFF
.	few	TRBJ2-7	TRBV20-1	TGCAGTGCTAGGGACAGCTTCACCGAGCAGTACTTC	CSARDSFTEQYF
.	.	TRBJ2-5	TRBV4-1	TGCGCCAGCAGCCAAGACCCCGGCGTCAGACTCGAGACCCAGTACTTC	CASSQDPGVRLETQYF
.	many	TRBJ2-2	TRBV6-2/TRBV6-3	TGTGCCAGCAGTCAACCTTGGGGGGAGCTGTTTTTT	CASSQPWGELFF
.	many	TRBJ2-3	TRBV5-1	TGCGCCAGCAACCTACAAAACGGCGGGCAGTATTTT	CASNLQNGGQYF
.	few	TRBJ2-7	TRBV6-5	TGTGCCAGCAGTTACTCCCGGGGGACCCCCTACGAGCAGTACTTC	CASSYSRGTPYEQYF
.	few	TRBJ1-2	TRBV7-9	TGTGCCAGCAGCTTAGTACAGCGGCCTTTTAACTATGGCTACACCTTC	CASSLVQRPFNYGYTF
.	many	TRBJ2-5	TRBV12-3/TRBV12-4	TGTGCCACCAGAACTAGTAATAAAGAGACCCAGTACTTC	CATRTSNKETQYF
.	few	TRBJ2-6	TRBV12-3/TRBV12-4	TGTGCCAGCAGTTGGGGGGAGTTCAACGTCCTGACTTTC	CASSWGEFNVLTF
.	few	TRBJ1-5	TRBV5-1	TGCGCCAGCAGCTTTGATGGCGGGAATCAGCCCCAGCATTTT	CASSFDGGNQPQHF
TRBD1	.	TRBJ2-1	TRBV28	TGTGCCAGCTCTAAACGGGGGGGGACAGGGGCCAATGAGCAGTTCTTC	CASSKRGGTGANEQFF
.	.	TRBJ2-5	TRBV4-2	TGTGCCAGCAGCCAAGACTGGACCAGCGGCCAAGAGACCCAGTACTTC	CASSQDWTSGQETQYF
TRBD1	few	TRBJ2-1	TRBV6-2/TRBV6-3	TGTGCCAGCAGTTACTCACCGGGACAGGGTTTTAATGAGCAGTTCTTC	CASSYSPGQGFNEQFF
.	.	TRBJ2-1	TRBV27	TGTGCCAGCAGTTGGTACGGGGGCAATGAGCAGTTCTTC	CASSWYGGNEQFF
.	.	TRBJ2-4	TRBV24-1	TGTGCCACCAGTTCGGGGTCTTTAGCCAAAAACATTCAGTACTTC	CATSSGSLAKNIQYF
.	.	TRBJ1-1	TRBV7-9	TGTGCCAGCCACGGGTACACTGAAGCTTTCTTT	CASHGYTEAFF
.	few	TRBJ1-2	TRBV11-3	TGTGCCAGCAGCTTAGTTGGGGGCAAAAGTCCATATGGCTACACCTTC	CASSLVGGKSPYGYTF
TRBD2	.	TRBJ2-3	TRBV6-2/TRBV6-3	TGTGCCAGCAGGAAGGGGACTAGCGGCACAGATACGCAGTATTTT	CASRKGTSGTDTQYF
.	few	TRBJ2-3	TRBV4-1	TGCGCCAGCAGCCAAGGGTCTTCAAATACGCAGTATTTT	CASSQGSSNTQYF
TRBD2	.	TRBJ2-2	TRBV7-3	TGTGCCAGCAGCTTAACGCGCCCCAAGACTAGCGGGAACACCGGGGAGCTGTTTTTT	CASSLTRPKTSGNTGELFF